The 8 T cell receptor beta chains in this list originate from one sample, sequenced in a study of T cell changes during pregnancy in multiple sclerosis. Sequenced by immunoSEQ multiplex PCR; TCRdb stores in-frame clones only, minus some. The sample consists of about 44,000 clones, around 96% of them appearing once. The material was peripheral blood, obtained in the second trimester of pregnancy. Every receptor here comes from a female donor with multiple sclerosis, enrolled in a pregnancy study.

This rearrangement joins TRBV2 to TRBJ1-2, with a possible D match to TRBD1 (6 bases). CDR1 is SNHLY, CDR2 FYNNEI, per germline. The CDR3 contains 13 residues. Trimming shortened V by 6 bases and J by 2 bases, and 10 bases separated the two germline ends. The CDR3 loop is CASSLQGNYGYTF. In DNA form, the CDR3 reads TGTGCCAGCAGCTTACAGGGAAACTATGGCTACACCTTC.

CDR3 DNA sequence: TGTGCCAGCAGCCCGGCGGGCTACGAGCAGTACTTC. It translates to CASSPAGYEQYF. V usage is TRBV2 and J usage is TRBJ2-7; tentative D call: TRBD2 (5 bases). V was pared by 6 bases and J by 3 bases, with 9 bases between. Germline V CDR1 and CDR2: SNHLY, FYNNEI. The CDR3 loop spans 12 amino acids.

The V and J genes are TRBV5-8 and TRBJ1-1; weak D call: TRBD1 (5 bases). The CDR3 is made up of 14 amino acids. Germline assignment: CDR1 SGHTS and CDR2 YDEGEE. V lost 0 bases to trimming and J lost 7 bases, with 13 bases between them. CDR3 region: CASSLGRDNSEAFF. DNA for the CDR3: TGTGCCAGCAGCTTGGGCAGGGATAATAGTGAAGCTTTCTTT.

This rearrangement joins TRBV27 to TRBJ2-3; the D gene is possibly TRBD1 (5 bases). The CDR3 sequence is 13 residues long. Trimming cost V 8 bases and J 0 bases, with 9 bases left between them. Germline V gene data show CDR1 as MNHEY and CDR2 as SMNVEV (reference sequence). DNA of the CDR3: TGTGCCAGCCAGGACACTAGCACAGATACGCAGTATTTT. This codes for CASQDTSTDTQYF.

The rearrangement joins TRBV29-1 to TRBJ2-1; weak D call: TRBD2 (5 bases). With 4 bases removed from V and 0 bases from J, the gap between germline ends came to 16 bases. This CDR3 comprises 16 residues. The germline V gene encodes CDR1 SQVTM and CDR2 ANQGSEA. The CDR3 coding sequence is TGCAGCGTTGTGTTCCCAGCGGCAAGCTCCTACAATGAGCAGTTCTTC. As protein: CSVVFPAASSYNEQFF.

The CDR3 DNA sequence: TGTGCCAGCAGCGCTTTGGGCGGGAGGGCCTACAATGAGCAGTTCTTC. Amino acid sequence: CASSALGGRAYNEQFF. V gene TRBV9 combines with J gene TRBJ2-1, with 9 bases that match TRBD2. The germline V gene encodes CDR1 SGDLS and CDR2 YYNGEE. J gave up 2 bases and V 3 bases, and 6 bases lay outside the gene matches. CDR3 length: 16 amino acids.

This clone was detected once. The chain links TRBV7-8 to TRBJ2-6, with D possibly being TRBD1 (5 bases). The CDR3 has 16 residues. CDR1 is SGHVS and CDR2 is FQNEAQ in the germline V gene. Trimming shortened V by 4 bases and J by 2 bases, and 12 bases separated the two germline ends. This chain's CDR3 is CASSSDFRAGANVLTF. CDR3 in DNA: TGTGCCAGCAGCTCAGACTTCAGGGCTGGGGCCAACGTCCTGACTTTC.

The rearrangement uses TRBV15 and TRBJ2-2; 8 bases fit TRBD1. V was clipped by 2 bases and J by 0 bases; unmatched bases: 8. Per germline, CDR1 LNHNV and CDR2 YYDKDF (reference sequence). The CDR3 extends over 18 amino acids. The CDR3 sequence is CATSRFPVGQANTGELFF. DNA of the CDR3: TGTGCCACCAGCAGATTTCCGGTGGGACAGGCGAACACCGGGGAGCTGTTTTTT.